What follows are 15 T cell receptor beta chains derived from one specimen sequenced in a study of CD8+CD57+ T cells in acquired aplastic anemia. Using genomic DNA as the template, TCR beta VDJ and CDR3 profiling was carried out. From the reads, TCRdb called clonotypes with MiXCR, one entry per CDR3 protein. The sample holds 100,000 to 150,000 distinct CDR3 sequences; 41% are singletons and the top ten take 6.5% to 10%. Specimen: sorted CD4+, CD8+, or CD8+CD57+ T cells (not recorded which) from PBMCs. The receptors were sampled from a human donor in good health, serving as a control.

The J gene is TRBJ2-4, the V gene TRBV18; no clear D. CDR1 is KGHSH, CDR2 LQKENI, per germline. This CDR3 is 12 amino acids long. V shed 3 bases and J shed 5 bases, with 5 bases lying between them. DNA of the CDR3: TGTGCCAGCTCACCCCGGGAAAACATTCAGTACTTC. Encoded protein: CASSPRENIQYF.

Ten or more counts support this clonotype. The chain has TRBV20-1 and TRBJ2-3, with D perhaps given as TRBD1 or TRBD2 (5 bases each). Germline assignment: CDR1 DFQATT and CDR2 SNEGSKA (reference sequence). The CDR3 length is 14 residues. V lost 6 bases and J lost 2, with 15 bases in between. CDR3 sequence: CSANVPGTTDTQYF. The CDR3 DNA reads TGCAGTGCAAATGTCCCCGGGACCACAGATACGCAGTATTTT.

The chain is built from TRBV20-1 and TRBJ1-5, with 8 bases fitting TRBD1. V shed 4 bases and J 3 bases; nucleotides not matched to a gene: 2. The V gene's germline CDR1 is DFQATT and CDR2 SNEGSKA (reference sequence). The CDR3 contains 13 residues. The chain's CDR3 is CSAKTGDNQPQHF. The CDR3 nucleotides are TGCAGTGCTAAGACAGGGGACAATCAGCCCCAGCATTTT.

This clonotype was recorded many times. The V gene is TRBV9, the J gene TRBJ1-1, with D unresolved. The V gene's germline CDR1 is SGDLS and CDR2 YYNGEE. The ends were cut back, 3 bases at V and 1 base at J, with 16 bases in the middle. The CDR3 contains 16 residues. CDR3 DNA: TGTGCCAGCAGCGCCGGATTCGGAGATTCGAACACTGAAGCTTTCTTT. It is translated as CASSAGFGDSNTEAFF.

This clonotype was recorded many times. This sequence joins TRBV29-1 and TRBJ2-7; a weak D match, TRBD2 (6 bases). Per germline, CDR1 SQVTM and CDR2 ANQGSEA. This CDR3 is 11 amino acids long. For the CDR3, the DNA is TGCAAACATGCCGGGGGAAACGAGCAGTACTTC. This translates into CKHAGGNEQYF.

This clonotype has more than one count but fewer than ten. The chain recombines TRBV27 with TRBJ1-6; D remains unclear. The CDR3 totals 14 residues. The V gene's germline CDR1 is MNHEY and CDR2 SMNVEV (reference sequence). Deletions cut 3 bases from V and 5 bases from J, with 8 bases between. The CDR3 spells CASSFWPNNSPLHF. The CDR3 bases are TGTGCCAGCAGTTTTTGGCCTAATAATTCACCCCTCCACTTT.

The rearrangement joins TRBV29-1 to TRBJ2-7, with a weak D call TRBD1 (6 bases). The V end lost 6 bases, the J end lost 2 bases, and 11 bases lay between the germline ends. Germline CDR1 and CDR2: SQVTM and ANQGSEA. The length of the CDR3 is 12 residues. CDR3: CSVRQVTYEQYF. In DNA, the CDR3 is TGCAGCGTCAGACAGGTTACCTACGAGCAGTACTTC.

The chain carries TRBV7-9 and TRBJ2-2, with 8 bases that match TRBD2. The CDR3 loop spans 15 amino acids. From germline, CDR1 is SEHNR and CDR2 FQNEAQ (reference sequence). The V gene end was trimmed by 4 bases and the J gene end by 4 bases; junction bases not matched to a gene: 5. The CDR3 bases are TGTGCCAGCAGCTCGACTAGCGTACTCACCGGGGAGCTGTTTTTT. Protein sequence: CASSSTSVLTGELFF. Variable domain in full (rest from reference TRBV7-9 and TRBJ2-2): DTGVSQNPRHKITKRGQNVTFRCDPISEHNRLYWYRQTLGQGPEFLTYFQNEAQLEKSRLLSDRFSAERPKGSFSTLEIQRTEQGDSAMYLCASSSTSVLTGELFFGEGSRLTVL.

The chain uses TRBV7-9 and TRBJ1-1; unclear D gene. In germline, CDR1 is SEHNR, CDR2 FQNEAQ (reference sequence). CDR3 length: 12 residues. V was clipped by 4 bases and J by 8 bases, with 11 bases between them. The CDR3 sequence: CASSSTPREAFF. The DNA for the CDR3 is TGTGCCAGCAGCTCTACCCCGAGGGAAGCTTTCTTT.

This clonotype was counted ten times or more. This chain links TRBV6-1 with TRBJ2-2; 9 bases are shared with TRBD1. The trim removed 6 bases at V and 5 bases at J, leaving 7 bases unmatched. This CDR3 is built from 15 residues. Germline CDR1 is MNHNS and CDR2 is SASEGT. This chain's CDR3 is CASRNLGTGTGELFF. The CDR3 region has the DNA TGTGCCAGCAGAAACCTCGGGACAGGGACCGGGGAGCTGTTTTTT.

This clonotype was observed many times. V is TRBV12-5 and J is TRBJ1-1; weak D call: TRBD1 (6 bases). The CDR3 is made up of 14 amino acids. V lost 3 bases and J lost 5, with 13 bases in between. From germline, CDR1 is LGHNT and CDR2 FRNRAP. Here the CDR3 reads CASGFGGRGTEAFF. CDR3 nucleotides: TGTGCTAGTGGTTTTGGTGGCAGGGGAACTGAAGCTTTCTTT.

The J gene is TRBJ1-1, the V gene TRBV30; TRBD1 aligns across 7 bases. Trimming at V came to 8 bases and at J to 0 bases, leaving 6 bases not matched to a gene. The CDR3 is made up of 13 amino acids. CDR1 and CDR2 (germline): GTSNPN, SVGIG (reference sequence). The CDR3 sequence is CATRDRLNTEAFF. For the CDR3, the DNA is TGTGCCACCAGGGACAGATTGAACACTGAAGCTTTCTTT.

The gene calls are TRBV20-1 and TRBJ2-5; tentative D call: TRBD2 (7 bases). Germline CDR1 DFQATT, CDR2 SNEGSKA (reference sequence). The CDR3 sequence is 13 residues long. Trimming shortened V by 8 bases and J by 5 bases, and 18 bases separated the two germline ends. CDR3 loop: CSYQGGGLETQYF. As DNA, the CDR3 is TGCAGTTACCAAGGGGGGGGGTTGGAGACCCAGTACTTC.

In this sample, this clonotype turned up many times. CDR3 in DNA: TGTGCCACCAGTTCTACAGGTGGATATGGCTACACCTTC. It codes for CATSSTGGYGYTF. This chain joins TRBV24-1 and TRBJ1-2; tentatively, D is TRBD1 (5 bases). The CDR3 has 13 amino acids. The V end was cut by 6 bases, the J end by 5 bases, with 12 bases between. Per germline, CDR1 KGHDR and CDR2 SFDVKD.

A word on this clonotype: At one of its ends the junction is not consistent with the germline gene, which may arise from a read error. CDR3 amino acids: CGAGLAGINEQYF. The CDR3 region has the DNA TGCGGTGCCGGACTAGCGGGGATCAATGAGCAGTACTTC. The rearrangement links TRBV20-1 to TRBJ2-7, with TRBD2 identical over 12 bases. CDR3 length: 13 amino acids. Germline V gives CDR1 DFQATT, CDR2 SNEGSKA (reference sequence).